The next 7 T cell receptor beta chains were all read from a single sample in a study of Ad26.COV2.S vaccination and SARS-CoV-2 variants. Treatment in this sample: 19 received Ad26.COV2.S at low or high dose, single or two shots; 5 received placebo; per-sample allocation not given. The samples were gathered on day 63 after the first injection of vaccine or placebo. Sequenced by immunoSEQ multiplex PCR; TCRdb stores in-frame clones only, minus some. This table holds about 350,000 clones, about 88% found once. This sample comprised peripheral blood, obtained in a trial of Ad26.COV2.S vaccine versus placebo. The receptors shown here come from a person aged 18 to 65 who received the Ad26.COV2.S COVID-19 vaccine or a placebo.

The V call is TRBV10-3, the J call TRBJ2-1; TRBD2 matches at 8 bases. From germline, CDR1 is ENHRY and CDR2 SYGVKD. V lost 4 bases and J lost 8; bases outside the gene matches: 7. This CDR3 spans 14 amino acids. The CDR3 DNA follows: TGTGCCATCAGTGCTGTGGGACTAGTGCATGAGCAGTTCTTC. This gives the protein CAISAVGLVHEQFF.

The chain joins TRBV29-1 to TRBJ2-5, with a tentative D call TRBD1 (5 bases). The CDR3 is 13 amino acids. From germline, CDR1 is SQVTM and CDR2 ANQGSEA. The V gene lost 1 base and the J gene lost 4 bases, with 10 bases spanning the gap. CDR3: CSVEAGFSETQYF. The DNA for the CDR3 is TGCAGCGTTGAAGCAGGGTTTTCAGAGACCCAGTACTTC.

CDR3 in DNA: TGTGCCAGCAGCCCAGCCGCCTCGATCAGTGGTGGCTACACCTTC. Translation gives CASSPAASISGGYTF. The chain joins TRBV7-2 to TRBJ1-2; D remains ambiguous. V lost 5 bases and J 7 bases, leaving 20 bases between the germline ends. The germline V gene encodes CDR1 SGHTA and CDR2 FQGNSA. The CDR3 has 15 amino acids.

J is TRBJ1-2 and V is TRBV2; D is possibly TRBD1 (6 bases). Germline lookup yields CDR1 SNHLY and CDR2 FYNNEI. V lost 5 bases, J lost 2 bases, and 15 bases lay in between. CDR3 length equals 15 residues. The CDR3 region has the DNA TGTGCCAGCAGTCCTAGGGACACTCGGAACTATGGCTACACCTTC. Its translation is CASSPRDTRNYGYTF.

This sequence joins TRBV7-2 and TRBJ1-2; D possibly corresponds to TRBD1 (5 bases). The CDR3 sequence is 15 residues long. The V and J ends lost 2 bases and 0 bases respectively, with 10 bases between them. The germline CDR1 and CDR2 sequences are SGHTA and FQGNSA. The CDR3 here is CASSLWGGANYGYTF. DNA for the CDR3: TGTGCCAGCAGCTTATGGGGCGGGGCTAACTATGGCTACACCTTC.

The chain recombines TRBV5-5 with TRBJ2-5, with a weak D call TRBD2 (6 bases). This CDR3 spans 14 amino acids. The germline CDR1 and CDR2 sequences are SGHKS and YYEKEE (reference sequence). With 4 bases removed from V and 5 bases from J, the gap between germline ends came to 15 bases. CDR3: CASSAWRGGETQYF. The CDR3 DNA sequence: TGTGCCAGCAGCGCGTGGCGGGGCGGGGAGACCCAGTACTTC. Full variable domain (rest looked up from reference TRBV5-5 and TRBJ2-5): DAGVTQSPTHLIKTRGQQVTLRCSPISGHKSVSWYQQVLGQGPQFIFQYYEKEERGRGNFPDRFSARQFPNYSSELNVNALLLGDSALYLCASSAWRGGETQYFGPGTRLLVL.

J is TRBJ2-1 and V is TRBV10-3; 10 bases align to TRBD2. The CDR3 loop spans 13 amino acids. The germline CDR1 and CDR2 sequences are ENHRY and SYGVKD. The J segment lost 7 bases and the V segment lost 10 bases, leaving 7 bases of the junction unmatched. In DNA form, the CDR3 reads TGTGCCACCCTAGCGGGAGCGGGGAATGAGCAGTTCTTC. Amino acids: CATLAGAGNEQFF.